Below, 28 T cell receptor beta chains from the same sample are listed, as sequenced in a study of T cell responses to AZD1222 COVID-19 vaccine. Sequenced by immunoSEQ multiplex PCR; TCRdb stores in-frame clones only, minus some. The repertoire includes 150,000 or so clones, just over 85% of them detected once, and about a fifth sits in the top ten. Source: peripheral blood, taken on day 0 of AZD1222 vaccination. The receptors were gathered from an adult in good health.

The chain recombines TRBV5-4 with TRBJ2-7, with D unresolved. The germline V gene has CDR1 SGHNT and CDR2 YYREEE (reference sequence). Trimming removed 3 bases at V and 2 bases at J, with 3 bases between. This CDR3 has 11 amino acids. This CDR3 reads CASSSTYEQYF. The CDR3 DNA reads TGTGCCAGCAGCTCCACCTACGAGCAGTACTTC.

The chain carries TRBV6-5 and TRBJ1-2; D is undetermined. V was trimmed by 5 bases and J by 4 bases, leaving 11 bases between them. Germline V gene lookup returns CDR1 MNHEY and CDR2 SVGAGI. The CDR3 consists of 13 residues. In nucleotides, the CDR3 is TGTGCCAGCAGTCGGGGTGCGAGCTATGGCTACACCTTC. Its protein is CASSRGASYGYTF.

The rearrangement joins TRBV5-6 to TRBJ1-5; 8 nucleotides agree with TRBD1. Germline values: CDR1 SGHDT, CDR2 YYEEEE. V shed 3 bases, J shed 3 bases, and the junction held 8 bases outside the gene matches. The CDR3 consists of 16 residues. CDR3 sequence: CASSSDRGNTNQPQHF. The CDR3 DNA follows: TGTGCCAGCAGCTCTGACAGGGGAAATACCAATCAGCCCCAGCATTTT.

This chain uses TRBV5-1 with TRBJ1-1, with no clear D. Trimming cost V 0 bases and J 3 bases, with 12 bases left between them. Germline V gene data show CDR1 as SGHRS and CDR2 as YFSETQ. This CDR3 is 15 amino acids long. The CDR3 region has the DNA TGCGCCAGCAGCTTGGATGGGCAGTGGGACACTGAAGCTTTCTTT. Amino acid sequence: CASSLDGQWDTEAFF.

The chain joins TRBV24-1 to TRBJ1-5; possibly TRBD1 for D (6 bases). V lost 2 bases, J lost 6 bases, and 16 bases lay in between. The length of the CDR3 is 16 residues. CDR1 and CDR2 (germline): KGHDR, SFDVKD. Here the CDR3 reads CATSDSQQGLVQPQHF. Here the CDR3 DNA reads TGTGCCACCAGTGATTCCCAACAGGGTCTGGTTCAGCCCCAGCATTTT.

The rearrangement joins TRBV2 to TRBJ2-5; D possibly corresponds to TRBD1 (5 bases). CDR3 length: 14 residues. With 4 bases removed from V and 0 bases from J, the gap between germline ends came to 9 bases. Germline V lookup: CDR1 SNHLY, CDR2 FYNNEI. The chain's CDR3 is CASSGQQNQETQYF. The CDR3 nucleotides are TGTGCCAGCAGTGGACAGCAGAACCAAGAGACCCAGTACTTC.

CDR3 nucleotide sequence: TGTGCCAGCAGCTTGGTAGGGCTCTTGGCCGGGTATGGCTACACCTTC. Protein product: CASSLVGLLAGYGYTF. The gene calls are TRBV5-5 and TRBJ1-2; D unresolved. Germline CDR1 SGHKS, CDR2 YYEKEE (reference sequence). The CDR3 runs to 16 residues. Between the trimmed V and J ends, which lost 0 bases and 5 bases, there was a span of 17 bases.

The chain has TRBV7-9 and TRBJ2-7, with D perhaps being TRBD1 or TRBD2 (5 bases each). Germline CDR1 SEHNR, CDR2 FQNEAQ (reference sequence). V dropped 3 bases and J dropped 3 bases, with 15 bases sitting between them. The CDR3 is 15 residues long. CDR3 sequence (DNA): TGTGCCAGCAGCTTGTTGGTTTGGGGGAACTACGAGCAGTACTTC. This encodes CASSLLVWGNYEQYF.

The count of this clone is one. This chain links TRBV5-1 with TRBJ2-7; 10 positions match TRBD1. The CDR3 totals 12 residues. Per the germline V gene, CDR1 is SGHRS and CDR2 is YFSETQ. The V and J ends lost 0 bases and 13 bases, in that order; junction bases with no gene match: 4. The CDR3 spells CASSLEGTGAYF. The CDR3 DNA sequence: TGCGCCAGCAGCTTGGAAGGGACAGGGGCCTACTTC.

The chain couples TRBV15 to TRBJ1-2, with no clear D. CDR1 is LNHNV and CDR2 is YYDKDF in the germline V gene (reference sequence). The CDR3 totals 13 residues. V lost 1 base, J lost 3 bases, and 6 bases lay in between. CDR3 sequence reads: CATSRGTDYGYTF. The CDR3 nucleotides read TGTGCCACCAGCAGAGGAACGGACTATGGCTACACCTTC.

The V and J genes are TRBV6-5 and TRBJ2-5; 10 nucleotides line up with TRBD2. Germline V gene data show CDR1 as MNHEY and CDR2 as SVGAGI. CDR3 length equals 15 residues. The trim removed 5 bases at V and 2 bases at J, leaving 5 bases unmatched. The CDR3 is CASSNPSGGQETQYF. The CDR3 nucleotides are TGTGCCAGCAGTAACCCTAGCGGGGGTCAAGAGACCCAGTACTTC.

This chain uses TRBV7-3 with TRBJ2-1; TRBD1 aligns across 7 bases. The CDR3 runs to 14 residues. The V gene's germline CDR1 is SGHTA and CDR2 FQGTGA. J was trimmed by 6 bases and V by 5 bases; bases with no gene match: 7. CDR3 loop: CASSPYGTVNEQFF. CDR3 DNA: TGTGCCAGCAGCCCGTACGGGACAGTCAATGAGCAGTTCTTC.

This rearrangement joins TRBV28 to TRBJ1-1; 12 bases line up with TRBD1. Losses at the gene ends were 2 bases for V and 4 bases for J; bases not matched to a gene: 11. CDR1 and CDR2 (germline): MDHEN, SYDVKM. This CDR3 region has 18 residues. CDR3 sequence reads: CASSLGSGGQGAFTEAFF. CDR3 in DNA: TGTGCCAGCAGTTTAGGTAGTGGGGGACAGGGGGCTTTCACTGAAGCTTTCTTT.

The J gene is TRBJ2-1, the V gene TRBV5-1; D is perhaps TRBD1 (5 bases). V was trimmed by 3 bases and J by 7 bases, leaving 20 bases between them. Germline-derived CDR1 and CDR2 are SGHRS and YFSETQ. The CDR3 spans 16 residues. CDR3 DNA: TGCGCCAGCAGCTCATCCACGCTACAAGGGGTAAATGAGCAGTTCTTC. Translating gives CASSSSTLQGVNEQFF.

The sample holds one count of this clone. The chain employs TRBV7-9 and TRBJ2-3; D call uncertain. Germline V gene sequence: CDR1 SEHNR, CDR2 FQNEAQ (reference sequence). The V end lost 5 bases, the J end lost 3 bases, and 12 bases lay between the germline ends. There are 14 residues in the CDR3. The DNA for the CDR3 is TGTGCCAGCAGCCCCGTGGGCCCGACAGATACGCAGTATTTT. This sequence encodes CASSPVGPTDTQYF.

In regard to this clone: An end of the junction does not agree with germline; a read error may underlie this. J is TRBJ1-4 and V is TRBV2, with D tentatively TRBD1 (5 bases). The CDR3 sequence is 14 residues long. In germline, CDR1 is SNHLY, CDR2 FYNNEI. The CDR3 reads CASSEAGANEKLFF. CDR3 nucleotides: TGTGCCAGCAGCGAAGCGGGGGCTAATGAAAAACTGTTTTTT.

The chain has TRBV29-1 and TRBJ2-3; 8 bases fit TRBD2. The germline gives CDR1 SQVTM, CDR2 ANQGSEA. The J segment lost 5 bases and the V segment lost 7 bases, leaving 11 bases of the junction unmatched. This CDR3 region has 14 residues. The CDR3 sequence is CSGALAATVDTQYF. CDR3 nucleotides: TGCAGCGGCGCACTAGCGGCCACGGTAGATACGCAGTATTTT.

The chain joins TRBV28 to TRBJ1-2, with 12 bases identical to TRBD1. V was pared by 3 bases and J by 5 bases, with 4 bases of the junction left unmatched. Germline V CDR1 and CDR2: MDHEN, SYDVKM. The CDR3 loop spans 15 amino acids. CDR3 sequence: CASSFGTGGWYGYTF. The DNA of the CDR3 is TGTGCCAGCAGTTTCGGGACAGGGGGCTGGTATGGCTACACCTTC.

The chain carries TRBV6-5 and TRBJ2-6, with D unclear. V was pared by 7 bases and J by 1 base, with 11 bases between. The CDR3 sequence is 15 residues long. Germline V gene data show CDR1 as MNHEY and CDR2 as SVGAGI. CDR3: CASTLTLSGANVLTF. CDR3 nucleotides: TGTGCCAGCACCCTCACACTATCTGGGGCCAACGTCCTGACTTTC.

The rearrangement uses TRBV4-3 and TRBJ1-2, with D uncertain. Germline values: CDR1 LGHNA, CDR2 YSLEER. The CDR3 runs 16 residues. Trimming cost V 0 bases and J 0 bases, with 11 bases left between them. This chain's CDR3 is CASSQEYLRSNYGYTF. The CDR3, as DNA: TGCGCCAGCAGCCAAGAGTATTTGAGATCTAACTATGGCTACACCTTC.

This rearrangement joins TRBV7-9 to TRBJ1-1; D uncertain. V lost 9 bases and J lost 2, with 13 bases in between. Germline CDR1 SEHNR, CDR2 FQNEAQ (reference sequence). This CDR3 is 13 amino acids long. CDR3 sequence (DNA): TGTGCCAGTAACCCTACATCAAACACTGAAGCTTTCTTT. It specifies CASNPTSNTEAFF. The variable domain in full, with the rest retrieved from reference TRBV7-9 and TRBJ1-1, is DTGVSQNPRHKITKRGQNVTFRCDPISEHNRLYWYRQTLGQGPEFLTYFQNEAQLEKSRLLSDRFSAERPKGSFSTLEIQRTEQGDSAMYLCASNPTSNTEAFFGQGTRLTVV.

The V and J genes are TRBV27 and TRBJ1-2; 10 bases align to TRBD1. The V and J ends lost 1 base and 4 bases, in that order; junction bases with no gene match: 3. CDR1 and CDR2 from the germline V gene are MNHEY and SMNVEV (reference sequence). The CDR3 runs to 15 residues. CDR3 DNA: TGTGCCAGCAGTTTATTGGGACAGGGGATCTATGGCTACACCTTC. Its protein is CASSLLGQGIYGYTF.

The chain recombines TRBV7-9 with TRBJ1-2; maybe TRBD1 (5 bases). The CDR3 contains 13 residues. From germline, CDR1 is SEHNR and CDR2 FQNEAQ (reference sequence). Trimming stripped 5 bases from V and 8 bases from J, with 15 bases between. The CDR3: CASSGGQPEGYTF. The CDR3 DNA is TGTGCCAGCAGCGGAGGACAACCAGAGGGCTACACCTTC.

This chain uses TRBV2 with TRBJ1-6; the D gene is possibly TRBD1 (6 bases). The V end was cut by 7 bases, the J end by 10 bases, with 17 bases between. The CDR3 has 14 residues. CDR1 and CDR2 (germline): SNHLY, FYNNEI. The chain's CDR3 is CASTLNRVYSPLHF. In DNA, the CDR3 is TGTGCCAGCACTCTTAACAGGGTTTACTCACCCCTCCACTTT. The whole variable domain, filled in from reference TRBV2 and TRBJ1-6, reads EPEVTQTPSHQVTQMGQEVILRCVPISNHLYFYWYRQILGQKVEFLVSFYNNEISEKSEIFDDQFSVERPDGSNFTLKIRSTKLEDSAMYFCASTLNRVYSPLHFGNGTRLTVT.

This chain's CDR3 is CASSRWTGPNYGYTF. CDR3 nucleotide sequence: TGTGCCAGCAGCAGGTGGACCGGTCCCAACTATGGCTACACCTTC. The chain carries TRBV5-6 and TRBJ1-2; D unresolved. From germline, CDR1 is SGHDT and CDR2 YYEEEE. V was clipped by 4 bases and J by 2 bases, with 15 bases between them. This CDR3 is built from 15 residues.

The gene calls are TRBV11-2 and TRBJ1-1; D is unresolved. The germline V and J ends were trimmed by 5 bases and 10 bases, with 11 bases remaining between them. Germline V gene lookup returns CDR1 SGHAT and CDR2 FQNNGV. This CDR3 comprises 11 residues. CDR3 nucleotides: TGTGCCAGCAGCCCCCAGCATCGAGCTTTCTTT. Protein product: CASSPQHRAFF.

This clone was recorded a few times. The chain links TRBV5-1 to TRBJ2-7, with D maybe TRBD2 (6 bases). CDR1 is SGHRS, CDR2 YFSETQ, per germline. CDR3 length: 16 residues. Trimming shortened V by 1 base and J by 6 bases, and 20 bases separated the two germline ends. CDR3 sequence reads: CASSLRGVAGSGEQYF. Here the CDR3 DNA reads TGCGCCAGCAGCTTGCGCGGGGTGGCAGGGTCTGGCGAGCAGTACTTC.

The rearrangement joins TRBV2 to TRBJ1-1; possibly TRBD1 for D (5 bases). CDR1 SNHLY and CDR2 FYNNEI come from the germline V gene. This CDR3 contains 14 residues. Trimming removed 6 bases at V and 4 bases at J, with 15 bases between. The CDR3 spells CASSKVQASTEAFF. For the CDR3, the DNA is TGTGCCAGCAGCAAGGTACAGGCTTCCACTGAAGCTTTCTTT.